This T cell receptor beta chain was sequenced in a study of blood T cell repertoires in COVID-19. On the study more broadly: From the United States, Italy and Spain came samples of acute and convalescent COVID-19. Sample material is recorded as cDNA or gDNA derived from T cells, B-cell-depleted T cells, or PBMCs.

Source study methods: Quantification of nucleated cells was approximated via reference gene primer amplification. TCRdb's copy holds only in-frame clones and misses some; the assay was immunoSEQ multiplex PCR. V and J calls and clone size are given by that table; D and trimming were obtained from the DNA. The sample lists approximately 150,000 clones; 83% were seen once. Trimming pared 3 bases from V and 5 bases from J, leaving 16 bases between. CDR3 length equals 16 residues. Germline lookup yields CDR1 SGHNT and CDR2 YENEEA. The rearrangement joins TRBV11-3 to TRBJ2-2; the D is unclear. The sequenced sample was peripheral blood. The clonotype was recovered from a woman in her 70s who had recovered from COVID-19. The CDR3 loop reads CASSFGSVSRTGELFF. The CDR3 DNA is TGTGCCAGCAGCTTTGGGTCGGTTTCGAGGACCGGGGAGCTGTTTTTT.